The rows below give T cell receptor beta chains drawn from one sample of a study of T-cell memory formation after mild COVID-19. TCRdb used MiXCR to reprocess the 5' RACE reads, holding one entry per CDR3 protein. The repertoire holds under 200,000 distinct CDR3 sequences, with roughly 13% as singletons. Source material: PBMCs or a T cell subset sorted from them (not recorded which). These receptors all stem from a man younger than 30 who had mild COVID-19 (a few samples of this study predate the infection). Cell type and time point are not known. Each CDR3 is given with its conserved first and last residue. The D gene is left open where the match is weak. Rows may omit the clone size; those that give it use once, few, many or a size class.

j_call v_call d_call clone_size cdr3_nt cdr3_aa
TRBJ2-1 TRBV15 NA few TGTGCCACCGCACGAGGGGGGGACTCCTACAATGAGCAGTTCTTC CATARGGDSYNEQFF
TRBJ2-3 TRBV6-2/TRBV6-3 NA NA TGTGCCAGCAGGACTGGCACAGATACGCAGTATTTT CASRTGTDTQYF
TRBJ1-1 TRBV7-9 TRBD1 NA TGTGCCAGCAGCTTGGGACAGGGGGCTGAGGGAGCTTTCTTT CASSLGQGAEGAFF
TRBJ2-5 TRBV6-2/TRBV6-3 NA few TGTGCCAGCAGTTACGGAGGGGGGCCGGCGCGGGAGACCCAGTACTTC CASSYGGGPARETQYF
TRBJ2-7 TRBV5-6 TRBD2 few TGTGCCAGCAGGAGTACTAGCGGGAACTACGAGCAGTACTTC CASRSTSGNYEQYF
TRBJ2-1 TRBV9 NA few TGTGCCAGCAGCGTAAGCAATGAGCAGTTCTTC CASSVSNEQFF
TRBJ1-2 TRBV4-3 NA many TGCGCCAGCAGCCTAACAACAGGTCCCTACACCTTC CASSLTTGPYTF
TRBJ1-3 TRBV20-1 NA NA TGCAGTGCTAGAGATACGACAATCTCTGGAAACACCATATATTTT CSARDTTISGNTIYF
TRBJ1-6 TRBV6-6 TRBD1 few TGTGCCAGCAGTTACTCCACACAGGGGAATTCACCCCTCCACTTT CASSYSTQGNSPLHF
TRBJ2-3 TRBV11-3 NA NA TGTGCCAGCAGCCCCGGACTTTGGGATACGCAGTATTTT CASSPGLWDTQYF
TRBJ2-1 TRBV18 TRBD2 NA TGTGCCAGCTCACCCACTAGCGGGAAGAATGAGCAGTTCTTC CASSPTSGKNEQFF
TRBJ2-1 TRBV5-1 TRBD1 NA TGCGCCAGCAGCGTCCGGGACAGGGGCCATGAGCAGTTCTTC CASSVRDRGHEQFF
TRBJ2-3 TRBV20-1 NA NA TGCAGTGCTAGAGATACAAGGGGGGTTGATACGCAGTATTTT CSARDTRGVDTQYF
TRBJ2-1 TRBV7-9 NA NA TGTGCCAGCAGCGTAGGGACACCCAACAATGAGCAGTTCTTC CASSVGTPNNEQFF
TRBJ2-5 TRBV3-1 NA many TGTGCCAGCAGCCAAGGAGAGGTAGCCGTCGAGACCCAGTACTTC CASSQGEVAVETQYF
TRBJ2-7 TRBV20-1 TRBD2 NA TGCAGTGCTAGAGATTCTACGGGGGGCGAGCAGTACTTC CSARDSTGGEQYF
TRBJ1-2 TRBV29-1 NA NA TGCAGCGTTTCAGAAAACTATGGCTACACCTTC CSVSENYGYTF
TRBJ2-3 TRBV10-3 TRBD2 few TGTGCCATCACCCCAAGGATTGCGGGGGGGGCAGATACGCAGTATTTT CAITPRIAGGADTQYF